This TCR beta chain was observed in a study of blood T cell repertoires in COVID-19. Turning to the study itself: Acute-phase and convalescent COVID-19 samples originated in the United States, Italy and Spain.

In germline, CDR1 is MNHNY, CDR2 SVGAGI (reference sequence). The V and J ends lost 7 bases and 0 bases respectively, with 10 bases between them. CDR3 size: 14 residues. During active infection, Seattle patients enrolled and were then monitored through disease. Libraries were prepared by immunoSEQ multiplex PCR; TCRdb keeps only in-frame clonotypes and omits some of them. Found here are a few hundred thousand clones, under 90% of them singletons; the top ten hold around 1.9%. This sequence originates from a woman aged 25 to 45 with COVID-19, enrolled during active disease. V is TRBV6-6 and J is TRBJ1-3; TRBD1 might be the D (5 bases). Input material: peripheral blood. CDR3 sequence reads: CASIVDSSGNTIYF. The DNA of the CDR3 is TGTGCCAGCATTGTCGACAGCTCTGGAAACACCATATATTTT.